The T cell receptor beta chain described here comes from a study of blood T cells in healthy people across ages. A second PCR of about 6 to 12 cycles used a sample-barcoded 5' primer and a J-beta primer mix. From the 5' RACE reads, TCRdb called clonotypes with MiXCR, one entry per CDR3 protein. The table includes hundreds of thousands of distinct CDR3 sequences, roughly 60% detected once. V lost 2 bases and J lost 8, with 15 bases in between. The CDR3 covers 14 residues. Germline V gene data show CDR1 as LGHDT and CDR2 as YNNKEL (reference sequence). The sequenced sample consisted of blood. The receptor was derived from a young man in good health. V and J are TRBV3-1 and TRBJ1-2; D gene ambiguous. The CDR3 DNA sequence: TGTGCCAGCAGCCAATTCGTGTCATCGCTGGGCTACACCTTC. Its protein is CASSQFVSSLGYTF.